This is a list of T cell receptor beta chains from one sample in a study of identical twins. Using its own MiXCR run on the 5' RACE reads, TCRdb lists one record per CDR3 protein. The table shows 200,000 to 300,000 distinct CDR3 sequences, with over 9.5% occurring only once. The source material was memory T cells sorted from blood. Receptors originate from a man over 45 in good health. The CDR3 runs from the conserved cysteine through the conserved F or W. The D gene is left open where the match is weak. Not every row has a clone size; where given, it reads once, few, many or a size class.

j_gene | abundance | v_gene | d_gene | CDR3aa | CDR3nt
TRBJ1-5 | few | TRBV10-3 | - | CAIATSANQPQHF | TGTGCCATCGCTACGTCGGCCAATCAGCCCCAGCATTTT
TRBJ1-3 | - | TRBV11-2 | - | CASSSRQGNTIYF | TGTGCCAGCAGCTCGCGACAGGGAAACACCATATATTTT
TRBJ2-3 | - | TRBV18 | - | CASSPGTTSTDTQYF | TGTGCCAGCTCACCAGGGACAACTAGCACAGATACGCAGTATTTT
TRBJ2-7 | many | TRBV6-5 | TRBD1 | CASSYSQGASSYEQYF | TGTGCCAGCAGTTACTCCCAGGGGGCCTCATCCTACGAGCAGTACTTC
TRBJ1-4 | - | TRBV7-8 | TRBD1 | CASSLAGTGRSRNEKLFF | TGTGCCAGCAGCTTAGCCGGGACAGGCCGGTCGAGGAATGAAAAACTGTTTTTT
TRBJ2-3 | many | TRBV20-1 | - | CSARRPIGGPDTQYF | TGCAGTGCTAGACGACCCATTGGGGGCCCAGATACGCAGTATTTT
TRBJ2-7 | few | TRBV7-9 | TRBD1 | CASSPIQGLVYEQYF | TGTGCCAGCAGCCCAATACAGGGGTTAGTCTACGAGCAGTACTTC
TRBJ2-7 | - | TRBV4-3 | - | CASSPGKAYEQYF | TGCGCCAGCAGCCCCGGCAAGGCCTACGAGCAGTACTTC
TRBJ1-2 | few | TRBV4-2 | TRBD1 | CASSSGTGRYGYTF | TGTGCCAGCAGCTCCGGGACAGGGCGCTATGGCTACACCTTC
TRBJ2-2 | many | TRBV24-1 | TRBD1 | CATSDPGTGPTGELFF | TGTGCCACCAGTGACCCCGGGACAGGGCCCACCGGGGAGCTGTTTTTT